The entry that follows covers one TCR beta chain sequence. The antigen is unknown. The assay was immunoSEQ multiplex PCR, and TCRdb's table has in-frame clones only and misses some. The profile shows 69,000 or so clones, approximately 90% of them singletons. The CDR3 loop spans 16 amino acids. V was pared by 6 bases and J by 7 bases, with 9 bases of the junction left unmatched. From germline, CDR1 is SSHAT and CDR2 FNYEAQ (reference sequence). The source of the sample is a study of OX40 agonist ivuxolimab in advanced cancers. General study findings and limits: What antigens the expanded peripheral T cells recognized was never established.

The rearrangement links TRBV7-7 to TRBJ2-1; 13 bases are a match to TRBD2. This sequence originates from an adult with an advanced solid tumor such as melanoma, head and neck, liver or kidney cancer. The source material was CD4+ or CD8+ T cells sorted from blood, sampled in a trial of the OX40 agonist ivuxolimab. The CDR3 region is CASSPTSGGVTNEQFF. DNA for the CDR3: TGTGCCAGCAGTCCTACTAGCGGGGGGGTTACAAATGAGCAGTTCTTC.